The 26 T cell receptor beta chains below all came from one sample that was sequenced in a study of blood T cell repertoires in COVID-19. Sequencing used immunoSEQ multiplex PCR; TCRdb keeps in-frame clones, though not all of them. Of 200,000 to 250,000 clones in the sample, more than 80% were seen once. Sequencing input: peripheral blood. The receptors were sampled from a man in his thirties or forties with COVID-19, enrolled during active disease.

The CDR3 sequence: CASSPGQGAFNEQFF. The CDR3, as DNA: TGCGCCAGCAGCCCGGGACAGGGGGCCTTCAATGAGCAGTTCTTC. This chain connects TRBV5-1 to TRBJ2-1; the match to TRBD1 covers 12 bases. The CDR3 sequence is 15 residues long. Losses at the gene ends were 4 bases for V and 6 bases for J; bases not matched to a gene: 5. Germline loops: CDR1 SGHRS, CDR2 YFSETQ.

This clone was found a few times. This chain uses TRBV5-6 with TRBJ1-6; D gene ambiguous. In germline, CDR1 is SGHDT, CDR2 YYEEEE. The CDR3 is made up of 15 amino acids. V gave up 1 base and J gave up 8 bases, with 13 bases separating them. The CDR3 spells CASSLTAIWDSPLHF. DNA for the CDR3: TGTGCCAGCAGCTTGACAGCAATATGGGATTCACCCCTCCACTTT.

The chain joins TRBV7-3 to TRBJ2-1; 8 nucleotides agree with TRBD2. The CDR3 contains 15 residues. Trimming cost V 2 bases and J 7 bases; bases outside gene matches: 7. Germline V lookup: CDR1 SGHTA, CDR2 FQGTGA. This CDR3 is CASSLLTSGRNEQFF. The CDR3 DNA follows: TGTGCCAGCAGCTTATTAACTAGCGGTCGGAATGAGCAGTTCTTC.

The CDR3 DNA reads as TGTGCCATCAGTGATACAGATAACTATGGCTACACCTTC. It yields the protein CAISDTDNYGYTF. The chain is built from TRBV10-3 and TRBJ1-2; D gene ambiguous. The CDR3 loop spans 13 amino acids. CDR1 and CDR2 (germline): ENHRY, SYGVKD. Trimming took off 3 bases at V and 1 base at J, with 6 bases between the two ends.

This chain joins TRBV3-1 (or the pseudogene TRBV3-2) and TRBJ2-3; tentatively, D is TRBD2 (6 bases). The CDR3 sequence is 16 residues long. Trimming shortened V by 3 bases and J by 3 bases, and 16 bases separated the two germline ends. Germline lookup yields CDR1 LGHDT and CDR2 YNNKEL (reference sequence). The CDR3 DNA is TGTGCCAGCAGCCACCGGATGGGGGGTAGGACAGATACGCAGTATTTT. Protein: CASSHRMGGRTDTQYF.

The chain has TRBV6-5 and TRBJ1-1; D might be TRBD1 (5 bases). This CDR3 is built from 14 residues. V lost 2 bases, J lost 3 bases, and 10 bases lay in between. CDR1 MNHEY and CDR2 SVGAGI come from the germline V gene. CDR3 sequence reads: CASSYGQGDTEAFF. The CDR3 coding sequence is TGTGCCAGCAGTTACGGGCAGGGCGACACTGAAGCTTTCTTT.

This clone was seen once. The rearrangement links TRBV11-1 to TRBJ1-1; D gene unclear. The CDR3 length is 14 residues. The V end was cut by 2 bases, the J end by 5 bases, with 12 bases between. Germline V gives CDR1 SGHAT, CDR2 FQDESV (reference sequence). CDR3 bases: TGTGCCAGCAGCTTAAGTTTCCGGGAGACTGAAGCTTTCTTT. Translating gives CASSLSFRETEAFF. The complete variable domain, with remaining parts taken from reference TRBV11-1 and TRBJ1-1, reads EAEVAQSPRYKITEKSQAVAFWCDPISGHATLYWYRQILGQGPELLVQFQDESVVDDSQLPKDRFSAERLKGVDSTLKIQPAELGDSAMYLCASSLSFRETEAFFGQGTRLTVV.

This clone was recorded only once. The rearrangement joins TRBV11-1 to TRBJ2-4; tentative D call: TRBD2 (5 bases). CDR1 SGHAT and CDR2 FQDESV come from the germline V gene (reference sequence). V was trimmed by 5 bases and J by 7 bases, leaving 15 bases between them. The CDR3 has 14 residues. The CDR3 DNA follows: TGTGCCAGCAGCCGGACGGCCGAGGGTAACATTCAGTACTTC. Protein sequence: CASSRTAEGNIQYF.

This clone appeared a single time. The CDR3 DNA is TGTGCCAGCAGGGACTTGAACACTGAAGCTTTCTTT. Its protein product is CASRDLNTEAFF. The gene calls are TRBV7-3 and TRBJ1-1, with D unresolved. This CDR3 comprises 12 residues. Trimming removed 6 bases from V and 0 bases from J, with 5 bases in between. Germline CDR1 SGHTA, CDR2 FQGTGA.

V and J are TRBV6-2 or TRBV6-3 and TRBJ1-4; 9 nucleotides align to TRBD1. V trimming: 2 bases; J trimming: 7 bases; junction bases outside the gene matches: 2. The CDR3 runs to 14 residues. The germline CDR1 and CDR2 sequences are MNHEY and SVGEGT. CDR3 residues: CASSYGTGIEKLFF. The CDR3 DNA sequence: TGTGCCAGCAGTTACGGGACAGGGATTGAAAAACTGTTTTTT.

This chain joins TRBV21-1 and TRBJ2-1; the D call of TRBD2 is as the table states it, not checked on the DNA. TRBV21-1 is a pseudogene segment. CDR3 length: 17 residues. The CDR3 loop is CASSKGPLADLYNEQFF. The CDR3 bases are TGTGCCAGCAGCAAAGGGCCACTAGCGGACCTCTACAATGAGCAGTTCTTC.

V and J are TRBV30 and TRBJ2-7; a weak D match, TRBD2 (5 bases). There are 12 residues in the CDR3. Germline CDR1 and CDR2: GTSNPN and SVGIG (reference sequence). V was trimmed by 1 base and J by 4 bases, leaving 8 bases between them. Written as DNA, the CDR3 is TGTGCCTGGAGTGCGGGGAAGTACGAGCAGTACTTC. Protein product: CAWSAGKYEQYF. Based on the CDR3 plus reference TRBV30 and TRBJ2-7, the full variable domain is SQTIHQWPATLVQPVGSPLSLECTVEGTSNPNLYWYRQAAGRGLQLLFYSVGIGQISSEVPQNLSASRPQDRQFILSSKKLLLSDSGFYLCAWSAGKYEQYFGPGTRLTVT.

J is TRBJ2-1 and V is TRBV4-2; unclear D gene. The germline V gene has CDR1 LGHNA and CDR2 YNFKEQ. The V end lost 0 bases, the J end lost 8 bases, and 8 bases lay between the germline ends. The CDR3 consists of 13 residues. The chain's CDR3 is CASSQDFQYEQFF. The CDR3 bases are TGTGCCAGCAGCCAAGATTTCCAGTATGAGCAGTTCTTC.

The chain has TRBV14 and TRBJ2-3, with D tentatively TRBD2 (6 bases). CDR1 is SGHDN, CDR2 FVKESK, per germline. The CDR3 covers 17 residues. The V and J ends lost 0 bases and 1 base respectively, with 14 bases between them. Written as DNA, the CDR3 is TGTGCCAGCAGCCAAGATCATTTCGGGAGCCGCACAGATACGCAGTATTTT. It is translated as CASSQDHFGSRTDTQYF.

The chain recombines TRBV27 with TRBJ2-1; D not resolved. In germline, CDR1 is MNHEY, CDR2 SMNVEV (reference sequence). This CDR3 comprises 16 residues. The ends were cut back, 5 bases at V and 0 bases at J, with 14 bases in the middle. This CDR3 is CASSPMAYPSYNEQFF. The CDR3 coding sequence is TGTGCCAGCAGTCCGATGGCATACCCCTCCTACAATGAGCAGTTCTTC.

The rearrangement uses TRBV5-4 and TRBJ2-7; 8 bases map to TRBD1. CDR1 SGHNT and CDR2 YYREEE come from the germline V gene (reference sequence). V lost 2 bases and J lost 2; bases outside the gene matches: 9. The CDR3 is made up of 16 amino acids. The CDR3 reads CASSLSLLTGAYEQYF. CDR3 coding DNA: TGTGCCAGCAGCTTATCTCTCCTGACAGGGGCCTACGAGCAGTACTTC.

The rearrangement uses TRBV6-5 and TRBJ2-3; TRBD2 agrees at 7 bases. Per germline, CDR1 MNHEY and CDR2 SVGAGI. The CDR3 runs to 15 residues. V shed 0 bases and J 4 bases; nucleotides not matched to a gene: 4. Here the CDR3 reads CASSYSGGLADTQYF. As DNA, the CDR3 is TGTGCCAGCAGTTACTCCGGGGGGTTAGCAGATACGCAGTATTTT.

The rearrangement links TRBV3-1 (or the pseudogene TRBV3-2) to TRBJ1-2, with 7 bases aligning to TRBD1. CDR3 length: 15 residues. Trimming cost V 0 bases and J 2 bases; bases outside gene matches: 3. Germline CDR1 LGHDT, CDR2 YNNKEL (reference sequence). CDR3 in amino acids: CASSQEHRGNYGYTF. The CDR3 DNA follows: TGTGCCAGCAGCCAAGAACACAGGGGAAACTATGGCTACACCTTC.

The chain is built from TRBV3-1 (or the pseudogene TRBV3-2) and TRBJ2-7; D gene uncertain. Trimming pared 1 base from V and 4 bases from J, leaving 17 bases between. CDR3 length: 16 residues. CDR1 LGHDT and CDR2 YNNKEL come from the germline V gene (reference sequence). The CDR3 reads CASSQGVYRVQYEQYF. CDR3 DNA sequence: TGTGCCAGCAGCCAAGGGGTTTACAGAGTGCAGTACGAGCAGTACTTC.

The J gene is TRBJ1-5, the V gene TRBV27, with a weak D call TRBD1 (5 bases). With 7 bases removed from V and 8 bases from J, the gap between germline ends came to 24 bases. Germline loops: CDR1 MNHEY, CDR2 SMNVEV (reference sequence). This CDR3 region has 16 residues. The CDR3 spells CASTRSPGPISEPQHF. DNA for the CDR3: TGTGCCAGCACCAGGTCGCCAGGGCCGATTTCGGAGCCCCAGCATTTT.

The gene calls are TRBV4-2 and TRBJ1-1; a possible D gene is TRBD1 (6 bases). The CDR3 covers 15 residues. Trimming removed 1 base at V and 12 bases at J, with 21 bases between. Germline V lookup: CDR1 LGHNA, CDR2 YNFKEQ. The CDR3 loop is CASSQGAPGTSTSFF. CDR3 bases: TGTGCCAGCAGCCAAGGGGCCCCCGGGACAAGTACTTCTTTCTTT.

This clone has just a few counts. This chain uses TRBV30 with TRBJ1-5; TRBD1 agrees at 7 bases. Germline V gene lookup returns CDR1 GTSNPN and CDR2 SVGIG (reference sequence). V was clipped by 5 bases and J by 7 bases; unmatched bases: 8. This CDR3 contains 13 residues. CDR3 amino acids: CAWDRVRGQPQHF. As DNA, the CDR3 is TGTGCCTGGGACAGGGTTCGTGGGCAGCCCCAGCATTTT.

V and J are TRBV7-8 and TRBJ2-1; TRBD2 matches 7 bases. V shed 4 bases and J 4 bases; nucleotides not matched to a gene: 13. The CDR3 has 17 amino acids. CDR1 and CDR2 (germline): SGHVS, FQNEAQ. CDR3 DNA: TGTGCCAGCAGCTCGGGGGTCTCTGGCGGGGGTTACAATGAGCAGTTCTTC. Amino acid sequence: CASSSGVSGGGYNEQFF.

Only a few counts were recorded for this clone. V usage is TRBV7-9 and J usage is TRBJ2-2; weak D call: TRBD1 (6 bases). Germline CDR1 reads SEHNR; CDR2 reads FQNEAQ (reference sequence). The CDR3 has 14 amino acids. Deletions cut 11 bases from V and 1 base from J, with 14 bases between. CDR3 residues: CASPGQLNTGELFF. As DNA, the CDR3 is TGTGCCTCACCGGGACAACTGAACACCGGGGAGCTGTTTTTT. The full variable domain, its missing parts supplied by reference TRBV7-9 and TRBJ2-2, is DTGVSQNPRHKITKRGQNVTFRCDPISEHNRLYWYRQTLGQGPEFLTYFQNEAQLEKSRLLSDRFSAERPKGSFSTLEIQRTEQGDSAMYLCASPGQLNTGELFFGEGSRLTVL.

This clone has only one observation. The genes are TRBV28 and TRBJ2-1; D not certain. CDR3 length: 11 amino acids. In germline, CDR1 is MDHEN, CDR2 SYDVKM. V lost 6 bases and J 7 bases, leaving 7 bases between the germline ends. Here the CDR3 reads CASRSRNEQFF. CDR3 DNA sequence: TGTGCCAGCAGGTCTAGAAATGAGCAGTTCTTC.

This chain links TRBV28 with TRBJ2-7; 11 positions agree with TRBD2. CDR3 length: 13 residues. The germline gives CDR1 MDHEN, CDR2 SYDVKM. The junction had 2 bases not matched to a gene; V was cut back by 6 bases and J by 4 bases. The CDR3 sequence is CASRLAGAYEQYF. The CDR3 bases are TGTGCCAGCAGACTAGCGGGAGCTTACGAGCAGTACTTC.